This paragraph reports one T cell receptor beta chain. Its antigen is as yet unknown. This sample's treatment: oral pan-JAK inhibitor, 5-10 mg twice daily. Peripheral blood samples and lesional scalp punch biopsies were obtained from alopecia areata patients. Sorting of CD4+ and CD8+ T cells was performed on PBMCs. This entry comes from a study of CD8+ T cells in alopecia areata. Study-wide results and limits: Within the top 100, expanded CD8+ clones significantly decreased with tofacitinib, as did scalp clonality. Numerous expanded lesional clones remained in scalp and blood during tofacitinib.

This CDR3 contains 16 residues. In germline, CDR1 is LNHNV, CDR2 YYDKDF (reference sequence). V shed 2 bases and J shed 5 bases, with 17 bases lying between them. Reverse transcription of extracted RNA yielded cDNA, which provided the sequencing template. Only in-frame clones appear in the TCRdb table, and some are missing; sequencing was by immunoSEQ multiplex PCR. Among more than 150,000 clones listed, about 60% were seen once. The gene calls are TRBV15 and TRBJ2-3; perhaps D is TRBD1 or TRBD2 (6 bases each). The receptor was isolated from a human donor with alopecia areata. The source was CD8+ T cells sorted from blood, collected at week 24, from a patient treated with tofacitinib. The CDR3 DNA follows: TGTGCCACCAGCAGACTAGCGCAACAGGGAATAGATACGCAGTATTTT. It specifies CATSRLAQQGIDTQYF. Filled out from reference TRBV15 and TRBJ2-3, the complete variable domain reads DAMVIQNPRYQVTQFGKPVTLSCSQTLNHNVMYWYQQKSSQAPKLLFHYYDKDFNNEADTPDNFQSRRPNTSFCFLDIRSPGLGDTAMYLCATSRLAQQGIDTQYFGPGTRLTVL.